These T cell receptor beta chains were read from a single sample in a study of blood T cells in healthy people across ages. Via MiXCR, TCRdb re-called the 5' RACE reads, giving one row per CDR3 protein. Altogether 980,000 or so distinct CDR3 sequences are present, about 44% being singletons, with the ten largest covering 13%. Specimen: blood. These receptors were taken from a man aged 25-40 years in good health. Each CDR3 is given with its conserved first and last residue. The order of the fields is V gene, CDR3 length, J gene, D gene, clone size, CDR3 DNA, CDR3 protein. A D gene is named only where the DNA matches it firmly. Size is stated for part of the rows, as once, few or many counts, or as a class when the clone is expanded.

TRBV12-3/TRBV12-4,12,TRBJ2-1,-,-,TGTGCCAGCAGTTTAGTCCCCGAGGGCCAGTTCTTC,CASSLVPEGQFF
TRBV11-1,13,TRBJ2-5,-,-,TGTGCCAGCGTGGCAGGGGCTCAAGAGACCCAGTACTTC,CASVAGAQETQYF
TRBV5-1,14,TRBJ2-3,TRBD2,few,TGCGCCAGCAGCTTCGAGCGGGGGGTAGATACGCAGTATTTT,CASSFERGVDTQYF
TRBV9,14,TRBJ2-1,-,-,TGTGCCAGCAGCGTAGACCCGGGGTACAATGAGCAGTTCTTC,CASSVDPGYNEQFF
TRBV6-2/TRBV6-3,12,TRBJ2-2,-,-,TGTGCCAGCGCGGGGCGAAGCGGGGAGCTGTTTTTT,CASAGRSGELFF
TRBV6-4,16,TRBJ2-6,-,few,TGTGCCAGCAGTGACTCTGACGGTTCTGGGGCCAACGTCCTGACTTTC,CASSDSDGSGANVLTF
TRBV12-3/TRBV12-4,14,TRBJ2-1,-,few,TGTGCCAGCAGTGGGCAGGACCAGGTCAATGAGCAGTTCTTC,CASSGQDQVNEQFF
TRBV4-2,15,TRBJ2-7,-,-,TGTGCCAGCAGCCAACTTATCACCGGGGGCTACGAGCAGTACTTC,CASSQLITGGYEQYF
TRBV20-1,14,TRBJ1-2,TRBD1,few,TGCAGTGCTAGAGAAATGGACAGGCCACTAGGCTACACCTTC,CSAREMDRPLGYTF
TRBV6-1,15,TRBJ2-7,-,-,TGTGCCAGCAGAGTCTCGTCTACCGTCAGGTACGAGCAGTACTTC,CASRVSSTVRYEQYF
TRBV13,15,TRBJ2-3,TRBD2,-,TGTGCCAGCAGCCCCGGACTAGCGGGCACAGATGCGCAGTATTTT,CASSPGLAGTDAQYF
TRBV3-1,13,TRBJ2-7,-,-,TGTGCCAGCAGCCTAAAGGGGCCATACGAGCAGTACTTC,CASSLKGPYEQYF